This T cell receptor beta chain was sequenced for a study of shared clonotypes between healthy human individuals. Germline V gives CDR1 MDHEN, CDR2 SYDVKM. CDR3 size: 17 residues. V lost 1 base to trimming and J lost 2 bases; unmatched junction nucleotides: 8. CD8 cells regarded as naive lacked CD45RO, were positively chosen for CCR7, and omitted terminally differentiated effector memory CD45RA+ cells. The repertoire was sequenced with immunoSEQ multiplex PCR; TCRdb's copy has only in-frame clones and lacks some. This table holds over 2,000,000 clones, over 85% found once. The chain recombines TRBV28 with TRBJ1-2; 9 bases are a match to TRBD1. Sequenced material: naive CD8+ T cells from PBMCs. The TCR originated in a man younger than 35 in good health. Some clones in this sample may be carry-over from other donors' samples. The CDR3 is CASSLLGTGTLNYGYTF. The CDR3 nucleotides read TGTGCCAGCAGTTTATTGGGGACAGGGACTTTGAACTATGGCTACACCTTC.